The 28 T cell receptor beta chains presented below share a single source sample, sequenced in a study of blood T cell repertoires in COVID-19. Here immunoSEQ multiplex PCR was the method, and the copy in TCRdb shows in-frame clones only, minus some. The profile shows more than 45,000 clones, 80% to 85% of them singletons. The source material was peripheral blood. The receptors were sampled from a man older than 75 with COVID-19, enrolled during active disease.

The rearrangement joins TRBV11-1 to TRBJ1-2, with 7 nucleotides matching TRBD1. The CDR3 consists of 14 residues. The germline V gene has CDR1 SGHAT and CDR2 FQDESV (reference sequence). The V segment lost 3 bases and the J segment 2 bases; nucleotides outside the gene matches: 3. CDR3 protein: CASSLTTGNYGYTF. CDR3 bases: TGTGCCAGCAGCTTGACGACAGGGAACTATGGCTACACCTTC. Full variable domain (rest looked up from reference TRBV11-1 and TRBJ1-2): EAEVAQSPRYKITEKSQAVAFWCDPISGHATLYWYRQILGQGPELLVQFQDESVVDDSQLPKDRFSAERLKGVDSTLKIQPAELGDSAMYLCASSLTTGNYGYTFGSGTRLTVV.

This rearrangement joins TRBV7-2 to TRBJ1-5; 7 bases agree with TRBD1. Germline trimming cut 6 bases from V and 6 bases from J; bases unmatched to any gene: 5. Germline CDR1 reads SGHTA; CDR2 reads FQGNSA. CDR3 length equals 13 residues. The CDR3 sequence is CASRDRVGQPQHF. The CDR3 bases are TGTGCCAGCAGAGACAGGGTCGGTCAGCCCCAGCATTTT.

This chain links TRBV3-1 (or the pseudogene TRBV3-2) with TRBJ1-5, with D perhaps TRBD1 (5 bases). Germline loops: CDR1 LGHDT, CDR2 YNNKEL (reference sequence). The CDR3 is 16 residues long. Trimming stripped 4 bases from V and 0 bases from J, with 13 bases between. CDR3 DNA sequence: TGTGCCAGCAGCCCCGGGGGGGTTTATAGCAATCAGCCCCAGCATTTT. It yields the protein CASSPGGVYSNQPQHF.

V gene TRBV7-3 combines with J gene TRBJ2-2, with D maybe TRBD2 (5 bases). The germline V gene encodes CDR1 SGHTA and CDR2 FQGTGA. CDR3 length: 13 residues. The V gene lost 2 bases and the J gene lost 7 bases, with 8 bases spanning the gap. The DNA of the CDR3 is TGTGCCAGCAGCTTAGGTCGGGGCGGGGAGCTGTTTTTT. Amino acid sequence: CASSLGRGGELFF. The entire variable domain, with the rest obtained from reference TRBV7-3 and TRBJ2-2, is as follows: GAGVSQTPSNKVTEKGKYVELRCDPISGHTALYWYRQSLGQGPEFLIYFQGTGAADDSGLPNDRFFAVRPEGSVSTLKIQRTERGDSAVYLCASSLGRGGELFFGEGSRLTVL.

The rearrangement uses TRBV25-1 and TRBJ2-7, with 10 positions matching TRBD1. The CDR3 has 13 amino acids. Germline V gene sequence: CDR1 MGHDK, CDR2 SYGVNS. V shed 10 bases, J shed 4 bases, and the junction held 7 bases outside the gene matches. This chain's CDR3 is CATQAGQGYEQYV. Written as DNA, the CDR3 is TGTGCCACTCAGGCGGGACAGGGGTACGAGCAGTACGTC.

There are a few counts of this clone. This chain connects TRBV2 to TRBJ1-3; possibly TRBD1 for D (5 bases). The V gene's germline CDR1 is SNHLY and CDR2 FYNNEI. V lost 6 bases, J lost 0 bases, and 9 bases lay in between. CDR3 length equals 14 residues. The CDR3 is CASSRDYSGNTIYF. The CDR3, as DNA: TGTGCCAGCAGCAGGGATTACTCTGGAAACACCATATATTTT.

The chain employs TRBV5-6 and TRBJ2-6; D is perhaps TRBD1 (6 bases). Germline V CDR1 and CDR2: SGHDT, YYEEEE. V was shortened by 5 bases and J by 5 bases, with 17 bases between the two germline ends. The CDR3 spans 16 residues. CDR3 amino acids: CASSPGTSTWANVLTF. The DNA for the CDR3 is TGTGCCAGCAGTCCTGGGACATCTACTTGGGCCAACGTCCTGACTTTC.

This chain links TRBV5-1 with TRBJ1-4; unclear D gene. CDR3 size: 18 residues. V shed 5 bases and J shed 0 bases, with 20 bases lying between them. Germline CDR1 SGHRS, CDR2 YFSETQ. The CDR3 protein is CASSPGRGPDATNEKLFF. CDR3 coding DNA: TGCGCCAGCAGTCCCGGGAGAGGGCCAGATGCAACTAATGAAAAACTGTTTTTT.

This chain joins TRBV10-2 and TRBJ2-3; D is undetermined. This CDR3 contains 11 residues. CDR1 WSHSY and CDR2 SAAADI come from the germline V gene. Trimming left V 8 bases short and J 4 bases short, with 7 bases between. The CDR3 reads CASLAADTQYF. In nucleotides, the CDR3 is TGCGCCAGCCTTGCAGCAGATACGCAGTATTTT.

The chain recombines TRBV7-8 with TRBJ1-2, with 10 positions matching TRBD1. The V gene end was trimmed by 5 bases and the J gene end by 6 bases; junction bases not matched to a gene: 12. The CDR3 runs 16 residues. CDR1 SGHVS and CDR2 FQNEAQ come from the germline V gene. The CDR3 nucleotides read TGTGCCAGCAGCAAAACCCGGACAGGGGGTAATCATGGCTACACCTTC. The encoded protein is CASSKTRTGGNHGYTF.

The chain employs TRBV30 and TRBJ2-7; weak D call: TRBD1 (6 bases). Germline V lookup: CDR1 GTSNPN, CDR2 SVGIG (reference sequence). With 1 base removed from V and 6 bases from J, the gap between germline ends came to 13 bases. There are 13 residues in the CDR3. This CDR3 is CAWSALQGFEQYF. The DNA for the CDR3 is TGTGCCTGGAGTGCCTTACAGGGTTTCGAGCAGTACTTC.

This chain links TRBV4-3 with TRBJ1-2; 7 bases are a match to TRBD1. CDR3 length: 16 residues. Germline lookup yields CDR1 LGHNA and CDR2 YSLEER. After removal of 0 bases from V and 3 bases from J, the junction contained 7 bases not matched to a gene. The CDR3 region is CASSQDLGGGDYGYTF. The CDR3 nucleotides are TGCGCCAGCAGCCAAGATCTCGGAGGGGGCGACTATGGCTACACCTTC.

The chain links TRBV24-1 to TRBJ2-5; tentative D call: TRBD2 (5 bases). The germline V gene encodes CDR1 KGHDR and CDR2 SFDVKD. The CDR3 contains 15 residues. The V gene lost 4 bases and the J gene lost 5 bases, with 16 bases spanning the gap. The CDR3 sequence is CATSDPTTPGETQYF. DNA of the CDR3: TGTGCCACCAGTGACCCTACCACACCGGGGGAGACCCAGTACTTC.

The genes are TRBV3-1 (or the pseudogene TRBV3-2) and TRBJ1-5; D is unclear. The CDR3 sequence is 18 residues long. V was clipped by 2 bases and J by 3 bases, with 20 bases between them. From germline, CDR1 is LGHDT and CDR2 YNNKEL (reference sequence). The CDR3 protein is CASSQSRTSGLTNQPQHF. CDR3 coding DNA: TGTGCCAGCAGCCAATCCCGAACATCCGGACTGACCAATCAGCCCCAGCATTTT.

The chain carries TRBV29-1 and TRBJ1-1; 9 bases map to TRBD1. V was clipped by 5 bases and J by 4 bases; unmatched bases: 8. Germline V CDR1 and CDR2: SQVTM, ANQGSEA. There are 14 residues in the CDR3. This CDR3 reads CSVLGGQGSTEAFF. The CDR3 bases are TGCAGCGTTCTAGGCGGACAGGGGTCCACTGAAGCTTTCTTT.

The table lists this clone with a count of one. The chain has TRBV4-1 and TRBJ1-5; a weak D match, TRBD1 (6 bases). The germline V gene encodes CDR1 MGHRA and CDR2 YSYEKL. The CDR3 has 15 amino acids. V was cut by 1 base and J by 4 bases, with 11 bases left in between. This CDR3 is CASSQGGGQNQPQHF. The CDR3, as DNA: TGCGCCAGCAGCCAAGGGGGGGGCCAAAATCAGCCCCAGCATTTT.

The chain links TRBV12-3 or TRBV12-4 to TRBJ1-2, with D tentatively TRBD1 (5 bases). This CDR3 contains 11 residues. The V end was cut by 6 bases, the J end by 7 bases, with 9 bases between. As DNA, the CDR3 is TGTGCCAGCAGGCGGGACTCTGGCTACACCTTC. It specifies CASRRDSGYTF.

This chain connects TRBV5-1 to TRBJ1-1, with D possibly matching TRBD1 (5 bases). Between the trimmed V and J ends, which lost 0 bases and 3 bases, there was a span of 6 bases. CDR3 size: 13 residues. The germline V gene has CDR1 SGHRS and CDR2 YFSETQ. CDR3 sequence reads: CASSLEQDTEAFF. The DNA for the CDR3 is TGCGCCAGCAGCTTGGAACAGGACACTGAAGCTTTCTTT.

Many counts were recorded for this clone. The chain employs TRBV6-5 and TRBJ1-2; D gene ambiguous. From germline, CDR1 is MNHEY and CDR2 SVGAGI. CDR3 length equals 13 residues. The V end lost 2 bases, the J end lost 4 bases, and 8 bases lay between the germline ends. CDR3 bases: TGTGCCAGCAGTTACGTCAGCGGCTATGGCTACACCTTC. Protein: CASSYVSGYGYTF.

Only a few counts were recorded for this clone. The chain uses TRBV7-8 and TRBJ2-3; TRBD2 matches at 10 bases. The germline V gene has CDR1 SGHVS and CDR2 FQNEAQ. The CDR3 has 19 amino acids. V gave up 4 bases and J gave up 0 bases; unmatched junction bases: 13. This CDR3 is CASSSILAGAPLSTDTQYF. The CDR3 DNA is TGTGCCAGCAGCTCGATTCTAGCGGGAGCCCCCCTAAGCACAGATACGCAGTATTTT.

The rearrangement uses TRBV2 and TRBJ2-2; 7 bases line up with TRBD1. This CDR3 has 17 amino acids. V dropped 0 bases and J dropped 3; count of bases not matched to a gene: 7. The V gene's germline CDR1 is SNHLY and CDR2 FYNNEI. CDR3 residues: CASSEAGDRDHTGELFF. CDR3 coding DNA: TGTGCCAGCAGTGAAGCGGGCGACAGGGATCACACCGGGGAGCTGTTTTTT.

CDR3 sequence reads: CASSEMGQGLGEAFF. DNA of the CDR3: TGTGCCAGCAGTGAAATGGGACAGGGATTGGGGGAAGCTTTCTTT. The V and J genes are TRBV2 and TRBJ1-1; 9 bases are a match to TRBD1. From germline, CDR1 is SNHLY and CDR2 FYNNEI. Unmatched junction bases numbered 9, after V lost 2 bases and J lost 8 bases. CDR3 size: 15 residues.

The chain joins TRBV11-3 to TRBJ2-1, with D unresolved. Germline V lookup: CDR1 SGHNT, CDR2 YENEEA. The CDR3 spans 15 residues. The V and J ends lost 1 base and 4 bases respectively, with 11 bases between them. The CDR3 DNA reads TGTGCCAGCAGCTTAGTCAGCGACCAATACAATGAGCAGTTCTTC. Its translation is CASSLVSDQYNEQFF.

The chain uses TRBV10-3 and TRBJ1-5; 9 bases align to TRBD1. Trimming at V came to 3 bases and at J to 4 bases, leaving 7 bases not matched to a gene. Germline CDR1 is ENHRY and CDR2 is SYGVKD. The CDR3 has 16 residues. The CDR3 nucleotides read TGTGCCATCAGTGATTCAAAGGGACAGGGAAATCAGCCCCAGCATTTT. The encoded protein is CAISDSKGQGNQPQHF.

This chain links TRBV7-2 with TRBJ1-2; 7 nucleotides agree with TRBD1. Unmatched junction bases numbered 5, after V lost 5 bases and J lost 2 bases. Germline V gene lookup returns CDR1 SGHTA and CDR2 FQGNSA. The CDR3 sequence is 14 residues long. The CDR3 protein is CASSPMTGNYGYTF. CDR3 nucleotides: TGTGCCAGCAGCCCTATGACAGGGAACTATGGCTACACCTTC. Together with reference TRBV7-2 and TRBJ1-2, the CDR3 gives the full variable domain: GAGVSQSPSNKVTEKGKDVELRCDPISGHTALYWYRQSLGQGLEFLIYFQGNSAPDKSGLPSDRFSAERTGGSVSTLTIQRTQQEDSAVYLCASSPMTGNYGYTFGSGTRLTVV.

This chain links TRBV4-3 with TRBJ2-1; 10 bases are shared with TRBD2. V lost 1 base to trimming and J lost 4 bases; unmatched junction nucleotides: 7. The CDR3 length is 17 residues. CDR1 and CDR2 (germline): LGHNA, YSLEER. The CDR3 DNA reads as TGCGCCAGCAGCCAAGCAGGCGCTAGCGGGAGTTACAATGAGCAGTTCTTC. Encoded protein: CASSQAGASGSYNEQFF.

This chain uses TRBV9 with TRBJ2-3; TRBD2 matches 11 bases. This CDR3 has 18 amino acids. The V gene's germline CDR1 is SGDLS and CDR2 YYNGEE. V shed 0 bases and J 0 bases; nucleotides not matched to a gene: 6. The CDR3 region has the DNA TGTGCCAGCAGCGTAGCTACGAGGACTAGCGGGAGCACAGATACGCAGTATTTT. Protein product: CASSVATRTSGSTDTQYF.

J is TRBJ1-5 and V is TRBV4-2; D is unresolved. Germline V CDR1 and CDR2: LGHNA, YNFKEQ. The CDR3 is 13 amino acids. Trimming removed 1 base from V and 5 bases from J, with 6 bases in between. CDR3 nucleotides: TGTGCCAGCAGCCAAGGCGGAGATCAGCCCCAGCATTTT. This encodes CASSQGGDQPQHF.